The sequence of this T cell receptor beta chain was determined in a study of shared clonotypes between healthy human individuals. Study at large: Every donor yielded three CD4 naive, three CD4 memory, two CD8 naive and one CD8 memory plate. Findings and caveats of the study: Generally, naive subsets (rather than memory subsets) showed larger estimated richness.

Using immunoSEQ multiplex PCR, the repertoire was profiled, and TCRdb retains in-frame clones only, with some absent. The sample has millions of clones, just over 90% seen once. Germline V gene lookup returns CDR1 SQVTM and CDR2 ANQGSEA. This CDR3 has 19 residues. V was clipped by 4 bases and J by 2 bases; unmatched bases: 21. A word on this clone: The antigen remains unidentified.

Naive CD8 cells comprised CD45RO-negative, CCR7-positively selected cells, excluding terminally differentiated effector memory CD45RA+ cells. The source material was naive CD8+ T cells from PBMCs. This chain connects TRBV29-1 to TRBJ2-3; 7 positions agree with TRBD1. This receptor was taken from a man between 18 and 29 years old in good health. Some clones in this sample may be carry-over from other donors' samples. This CDR3 reads CSVVGRQGQGQGPTDTQYF. As DNA, the CDR3 is TGCAGCGTTGTAGGGCGACAGGGTCAAGGCCAGGGCCCCACAGATACGCAGTATTTT.